Shown below are 9 T cell receptor beta chains from a single sample sequenced in a study of T cells in Graves' hyperthyroidism and ophthalmopathy. The TCR beta CDR3 regions underwent amplification using RNA transcripts as the source. Researchers ran a first-round RT-PCR on the TCR CDR3 using the HTBI primer set. TCRdb reanalysed the multiplex PCR reads using MiXCR and keeps one entry per CDR3 protein. The sample includes about 280,000 distinct CDR3 sequences, about 25% of them seen just once. The sequenced sample was blood. All receptors derive from a man in his forties with Graves' hyperthyroidism that later progressed to Graves' ophthalmopathy.

This chain uses TRBV30 with TRBJ1-2; TRBD1 matches 11 bases. Trimming at V came to 4 bases and at J to 8 bases, leaving 9 bases not matched to a gene. Germline V gene data show CDR1 as GTSNPN and CDR2 as SVGIG (reference sequence). This CDR3 is built from 14 residues. CDR3 bases: TGTGCCTGGACCGGAGGACAGGGGGCACACGGCTACACCTTC. This gives the protein CAWTGGQGAHGYTF.

The J gene is TRBJ1-3, the V gene TRBV18; D call uncertain. The V gene lost 3 bases and the J gene lost 0 bases, with 12 bases spanning the gap. The CDR3 covers 16 residues. Germline lookup yields CDR1 KGHSH and CDR2 LQKENI. CDR3 sequence reads: CASSPTGSNSGNTIYF. The CDR3 nucleotides read TGTGCCAGCTCACCGACGGGGTCCAACTCTGGAAACACCATATATTTT.

This clonotype has a count of ten or more. In DNA form, the CDR3 reads TGCAGCGCTTTGACAGGTATAAACACTGAAGCTTTCTTT. Protein sequence: CSALTGINTEAFF. The J gene is TRBJ1-1, the V gene TRBV29-1, with D maybe TRBD1 (6 bases). Germline CDR1 and CDR2: SQVTM and ANQGSEA. The CDR3 is made up of 13 amino acids. V was clipped by 7 bases and J by 2 bases, with 14 bases between them.

This clonotype has at least ten counts. As DNA, the CDR3 is TGTGCCACCAGTGACCCCTTAGGTTCCGGGGAGCTGTTTTTT. It is translated as CATSDPLGSGELFF. The rearrangement uses TRBV24-1 and TRBJ2-2, with D unresolved. Germline V gives CDR1 KGHDR, CDR2 SFDVKD. This CDR3 comprises 14 residues. V was pared by 4 bases and J by 6 bases, with 11 bases between.

Many counts were recorded for this clonotype. This chain connects TRBV5-1 to TRBJ2-1; 10 bases align to TRBD2. There are 15 residues in the CDR3. Germline trimming cut 4 bases from V and 6 bases from J; bases unmatched to any gene: 7. Germline V gene sequence: CDR1 SGHRS, CDR2 YFSETQ. CDR3 DNA sequence: TGCGCCAGCAGCCCTCTGACTAGCGGGCCCAATGAGCAGTTCTTC. This translates into CASSPLTSGPNEQFF.

J is TRBJ1-1 and V is TRBV6-5; no firm D call. In germline, CDR1 is MNHEY, CDR2 SVGAGI. V lost 0 bases, J lost 7 bases, and 12 bases lay in between. The CDR3 extends over 14 amino acids. CDR3 protein: CASSYSMSPSEAFF. CDR3 coding DNA: TGTGCCAGCAGTTACTCGATGTCCCCCAGTGAAGCTTTCTTT.

The table lists this clonotype with many counts. The V call is TRBV7-9, the J call TRBJ2-5; D gene ambiguous. In germline, CDR1 is SEHNR, CDR2 FQNEAQ (reference sequence). The CDR3 extends over 11 amino acids. Trimming cost V 6 bases and J 4 bases, with 6 bases left between them. Here the CDR3 reads CASRPLETQYF. In DNA form, the CDR3 reads TGTGCCAGCAGGCCATTAGAGACCCAGTACTTC.

This clonotype was recorded at least ten times. V gene TRBV11-2 combines with J gene TRBJ2-7, with TRBD1 identical over 7 bases. This CDR3 contains 15 residues. Germline V CDR1 and CDR2: SGHAT, FQNNGV. V was pared by 0 bases and J by 3 bases, with 5 bases of the junction left unmatched. CDR3: CASSLDRTGVYEQYF. CDR3 bases: TGTGCCAGCAGCTTAGATCGCACAGGGGTCTACGAGCAGTACTTC.

In its sample, this clonotype was seen many times. The chain uses TRBV12-3 or TRBV12-4 and TRBJ1-3, with 7 bases lining up with TRBD1. CDR3 length: 12 amino acids. The V and J ends lost 6 bases and 6 bases, in that order; junction bases with no gene match: 2. Here the CDR3 reads CASRGTANTIYF. As DNA, the CDR3 is TGTGCCAGCAGGGGGACAGCAAACACCATATATTTT.